The 10 T cell receptor beta chains given below trace back to one sample, sequenced in a study of blood T cell repertoires in COVID-19. The table came from immunoSEQ multiplex PCR; TCRdb's copy has only in-frame clones and leaves some out. The data show approximately 210,000 clones, about 91% seen once. The sample comprised peripheral blood. Every receptor here comes from a man between 25 and 39 years old with acute or convalescent COVID-19.

The count of this clone is one. The chain is built from TRBV2 and TRBJ1-1; D not resolved. There are 12 residues in the CDR3. Germline V lookup: CDR1 SNHLY, CDR2 FYNNEI. The germline V and J ends were trimmed by 5 bases and 2 bases, with 6 bases remaining between them. The CDR3 reads CASSPSNTEAFF. The CDR3 nucleotides are TGTGCCAGCAGTCCCAGTAACACTGAAGCTTTCTTT.

This chain links TRBV28 with TRBJ2-7, with 8 nucleotides matching TRBD1. Germline CDR1 is MDHEN and CDR2 is SYDVKM. V gave up 6 bases and J gave up 3 bases; unmatched junction bases: 7. CDR3 length: 14 residues. The CDR3 DNA follows: TGTGCCAGCAGACCGGGACAGGACAACTACGAGCAGTACTTC. Encoded protein: CASRPGQDNYEQYF.

V usage is TRBV7-9 and J usage is TRBJ2-7; 8 bases line up with TRBD1. This CDR3 region has 13 residues. V dropped 10 bases and J dropped 2; count of bases not matched to a gene: 7. Germline CDR1 SEHNR, CDR2 FQNEAQ (reference sequence). DNA of the CDR3: TGTGCCATCACAGGGGGTAGGGCCTACGAGCAGTACTTC. Its protein product is CAITGGRAYEQYF.

The rearrangement joins TRBV2 to TRBJ2-2, with D possibly being TRBD2 (5 bases). CDR1 and CDR2 from the germline V gene are SNHLY and FYNNEI. Deletions cut 7 bases from V and 6 bases from J, with 9 bases between. This CDR3 is 12 amino acids long. CDR3 residues: CASKGEPGELFF. CDR3 coding DNA: TGTGCCAGCAAGGGAGAGCCCGGGGAGCTGTTTTTT.

This clone was picked up one time. Sequence at one end of the junction differs from germline and may be a read error. This sequence joins TRBV4-1 and TRBJ2-6, with 10 bases that match TRBD2. Germline V gives CDR1 MGHRA, CDR2 YSYEKL. This CDR3 spans 17 amino acids. DNA of the CDR3: TGCGCCAGCAGCCGTGTTCTAGCGGGGGCTGGCGCCAACGTCCTGACTTTC. Amino acid sequence: CASSRVLAGAGANVLTF.

The J gene is TRBJ2-1, the V gene TRBV5-5; TRBD2 agrees at 12 bases. Germline CDR1 SGHKS, CDR2 YYEKEE (reference sequence). Trimming took 2 bases from V and 0 from J; bases not matched to a gene: 9. The CDR3 runs to 19 residues. The CDR3 DNA sequence: TGTGCCAGCAGCTTACTGACTAGCGGGAGAGTACTCTCCTACAATGAGCAGTTCTTC. This gives the protein CASSLLTSGRVLSYNEQFF.

The V call is TRBV12-3 or TRBV12-4, the J call TRBJ1-1, with TRBD1 matching 7 bases. V shed 6 bases and J 5 bases; nucleotides not matched to a gene: 6. The CDR3 is 13 amino acids. CDR3: CASRTGQTTEAFF. The CDR3 DNA reads TGTGCCAGCAGGACGGGACAGACAACTGAAGCTTTCTTT.

CDR3 bases: TGTGCCAGCAGCTTCCTAGCGGGAGGCTACGAGCAGTACTTC. It codes for CASSFLAGGYEQYF. V and J are TRBV11-2 and TRBJ2-7, with 11 bases identical to TRBD2. The ends lost 3 bases at V and 3 bases at J; junction bases unmatched: 1. From germline, CDR1 is SGHAT and CDR2 FQNNGV. The CDR3 contains 14 residues.

The chain combines TRBV30 with TRBJ1-2; D gene unclear. Trimming took 0 bases from V and 7 from J, leaving 6 bases between them. Germline CDR1 reads GTSNPN; CDR2 reads SVGIG (reference sequence). The CDR3 is 11 amino acids. The CDR3 loop is CAWSVRAGYTF. CDR3 coding DNA: TGTGCCTGGAGTGTGCGGGCTGGCTACACCTTC.

The J gene is TRBJ2-3, the V gene TRBV2; tentatively, D is TRBD2 (6 bases). CDR3 length: 13 amino acids. Trimming stripped 4 bases from V and 3 bases from J, with 8 bases between. Germline V CDR1 and CDR2: SNHLY, FYNNEI. DNA of the CDR3: TGTGCCAGCAGTGTCGCGGGGACAGATACGCAGTATTTT. This codes for CASSVAGTDTQYF. Drawing the rest from reference TRBV2 and TRBJ2-3, the complete variable domain is EPEVTQTPSHQVTQMGQEVILRCVPISNHLYFYWYRQILGQKVEFLVSFYNNEISEKSEIFDDQFSVERPDGSNFTLKIRSTKLEDSAMYFCASSVAGTDTQYFGPGTRLTVL.